These T cell receptor beta chains were read from a single sample in a study of post-analysis software for immune sequencing data. In TCRdb, the PCR reads were re-called with MiXCR into one record per CDR3 protein. The sample lists some 690,000 distinct CDR3 sequences; about 27% were seen once. Material: blood. These receptors were taken from a girl between 5 and 17 years old with multiple sclerosis. The CDR3 runs from the conserved cysteine through the conserved F or W. A D gene is named only where the DNA matches it firmly. Clone size is given for some rows only: seen once, a few or many times, or a class if the clone is expanded.

D	J	V	length	size	DNA	CDR3
NA	TRBJ2-1	TRBV11-2	14	NA	TGTGCCAGCAGCCCCTCCTGGGGCGGGAATGAGCAGTTCTTC	CASSPSWGGNEQFF
NA	TRBJ1-4	TRBV14	13	NA	TGTGCCAGCAGCCTTCTGGACGGTGAAAAACTGTTTTTT	CASSLLDGEKLFF
NA	TRBJ1-1	TRBV7-2	14	few	TGTGCCAGCAGCTTAGTGGCCAGGGGCACTGAAGCTTTCTTT	CASSLVARGTEAFF
TRBD1	TRBJ1-1	TRBV9	15	few	TGTGCCAGCAGTGCAGGGGGCCGGGGGGGCACTGAAGCTTTCTTT	CASSAGGRGGTEAFF
NA	TRBJ2-1	TRBV28	17	NA	TGTGCCAGCAGCAGTCAGCCGCCCGGGACTCGTTACAATGAGCAGTTCTTC	CASSSQPPGTRYNEQFF
TRBD1	TRBJ2-5	TRBV6-2/TRBV6-3	16	few	TGTGCCAGCAGTGCCGGGACAGGGACGTACCAAGAGACCCAGTACTTC	CASSAGTGTYQETQYF
NA	TRBJ2-1	TRBV7-9	12	NA	TGTGCCAGCAGCTTAGAACGTCATGAGCAGTTCTTC	CASSLERHEQFF
TRBD1	TRBJ1-1	TRBV20-1	15	NA	TGCAGTGCAGCGTCCCCGAGACAGGGGTCCACTGAAGCTTTCTTT	CSAASPRQGSTEAFF
NA	TRBJ2-1	TRBV11-2	15	NA	TGTGCCAGCAGCTTAAATCCCCTAGCGAGGAATGAGCAGTTCTTC	CASSLNPLARNEQFF
TRBD2	TRBJ2-3	TRBV6-5	17	NA	TGTGCCAGCAGTTACACACTAGCGGGGGGGCAGGCAGATACGCAGTATTTT	CASSYTLAGGQADTQYF
TRBD2	TRBJ2-7	TRBV5-1	16	NA	TGCGCCAGCAGCTTGAGGCCTAGCGGGAGTTTTAACGAGCAGTACTTC	CASSLRPSGSFNEQYF
TRBD2	TRBJ2-1	TRBV6-1	16	NA	TGTGCCAGCAGTGAAGCGCGGGGGACCCGGTGGGATGAGCAGTTCTTC	CASSEARGTRWDEQFF
TRBD2	TRBJ2-5	TRBV11-2	18	NA	TGTGCCAGCAGCTTAGAACTAGCGGGGGAGTTTTCAGGAGAGACCCAGTACTTC	CASSLELAGEFSGETQYF
NA	TRBJ2-7	TRBV20-1	12	few	TGCAGTGCTAGGAGACTCGCCGCCGAGCAGTACTTC	CSARRLAAEQYF
TRBD1	TRBJ1-2	TRBV29-1	14	once	TGCAGCGTTGAACGCGGACAGGGCATTGGGGGCTACACCTTC	CSVERGQGIGGYTF
NA	TRBJ2-7	TRBV20-1	11	NA	TGCAGTGCCCCACTAGCCAGCGAGCAGTACTTC	CSAPLASEQYF
TRBD2	TRBJ2-2	TRBV4-3	16	NA	TGCGCCAGCAGCCAAGATTTGGGAGGGGACACCGGGGAGCTGTTTTTT	CASSQDLGGDTGELFF
NA	TRBJ2-7	TRBV15	15	NA	TGTGCCACCAGCAGAGATCCCGGCAAAACCTACGAGCAGTACTTC	CATSRDPGKTYEQYF
NA	TRBJ2-5	TRBV7-2	15	few	TGTGCCAGCAGCTTACAGCCCGGGTACCAAGAGACCCAGTACTTC	CASSLQPGYQETQYF
NA	TRBJ1-5	TRBV20-1	13	NA	TGCAGTGCTAGAGATCGGCTCCATCAGCCCCAGCATTTT	CSARDRLHQPQHF
NA	TRBJ2-7	TRBV7-2	14	few	TGTGCCAGCAGCACCGCGGGGAGGTTCTACGAGCAGTACTTC	CASSTAGRFYEQYF
TRBD2	TRBJ2-1	TRBV6-2/TRBV6-3	17	few	TGTGCCAGCATCCTGGCCGGGACTAGCGGGAGCCCCAATGAGCAGTTCTTC	CASILAGTSGSPNEQFF
TRBD1	TRBJ1-2	TRBV10-3	15	NA	TGTGCCATCAGTGACCCCGGACAGGGGCAGAGAGGCTACACCTTC	CAISDPGQGQRGYTF
TRBD2	TRBJ2-1	TRBV24-1	16	NA	TGTGCCACCAGTCATCAAGGGATACGGGACTACAATGAGCGGTTCTTC	CATSHQGIRDYNERFF
NA	TRBJ1-6	TRBV11-2	17	few	TGTGCCAGCAGCTCTTTACAGGGTGCAACCTATAATTCACCCCTCCACTTT	CASSSLQGATYNSPLHF
NA	TRBJ1-2	TRBV9	15	NA	TGTGCCAGCAGCGTATCTCTTACAGGACGCTATGGCTACACCTTC	CASSVSLTGRYGYTF
NA	TRBJ2-1	TRBV28	17	few	TGTGCCAGCAGTTTAGGGGCAGGGAGAGGATCCTACAATGAGCAGTTCTTC	CASSLGAGRGSYNEQFF
NA	TRBJ2-5	TRBV6-5	12	NA	TGTGCCAGCGGCACCAGGCAAGAGACCCAGTACTTC	CASGTRQETQYF
TRBD1	TRBJ2-5	TRBV7-2	15	NA	TGTGCCAGCAGCTTTCAGACAGGGGTAGGGAAGACCCAGTACTTC	CASSFQTGVGKTQYF
NA	TRBJ2-5	TRBV18	15	NA	TGTGCCAGCGCACCGCTGGCGGCAAACCAAGAGACCCAGTACTTC	CASAPLAANQETQYF
NA	TRBJ1-1	TRBV11-2	14	NA	TGTGCCAGCAGCCCCTTTGTGGGGAACACTGAAGCTTTCTTT	CASSPFVGNTEAFF
NA	TRBJ2-5	TRBV29-1	11	many	TGCAGCGTAGTCACAAGAGAGACCCAGTACTTC	CSVVTRETQYF
NA	TRBJ2-4	TRBV18	16	NA	TGTGCCAGCTCACGCCGCGCGACTGACTCCCTCGGAGAGCAGTACTTC	CASSRRATDSLGEQYF
TRBD2	TRBJ2-1	TRBV11-2	16	few	TGTGCCAGCAGCTCCGTGTCGGGACTAATCATCGATGAGCAGTTCTTC	CASSSVSGLIIDEQFF
NA	TRBJ2-7	TRBV7-2	13	few	TGTGCCAGCAGCTTAGGTGGATGGGCCGACCAGTACTTC	CASSLGGWADQYF
TRBD1	TRBJ1-5	TRBV7-2	13	few	TGTGCCAGCAGCATCGGGACAGCGGAACCCCAGCATTTT	CASSIGTAEPQHF
NA	TRBJ2-4	TRBV29-1	14	NA	TGCAGCGTGATCGACAGACTAGCCAAAAACATTCAGTACTTC	CSVIDRLAKNIQYF
NA	TRBJ1-5	TRBV6-1	15	once	TGTGCCAGCAGTGAGGCAGGAGGGGACAATCAGCCCCAGCATTTT	CASSEAGGDNQPQHF
NA	TRBJ2-7	TRBV20-1	13	NA	TGCAGTGCTGCCCTGGGGGGGCCCTACGAGCAGTACTTC	CSAALGGPYEQYF
NA	TRBJ2-1	TRBV7-7	14	NA	TGTGCCAGCAGCCTACAGTTCGGGGACGGGGAGCAGTTCTTC	CASSLQFGDGEQFF
TRBD2	TRBJ2-1	TRBV7-7	16	NA	TGTGCCAGCAGCCTAGGGGGTAGCGGGAGTGGCGTTGAGCAGTTCTTC	CASSLGGSGSGVEQFF
NA	TRBJ2-5	TRBV9	13	few	TGTGCCAGCAGCGTAAACGGGGAAGAGACCCAGTACTTC	CASSVNGEETQYF
NA	TRBJ2-1	TRBV29-1	13	NA	TGCAGTGTTGAATTATGGGGAGGCGATGAGCAGTTCTTC	CSVELWGGDEQFF